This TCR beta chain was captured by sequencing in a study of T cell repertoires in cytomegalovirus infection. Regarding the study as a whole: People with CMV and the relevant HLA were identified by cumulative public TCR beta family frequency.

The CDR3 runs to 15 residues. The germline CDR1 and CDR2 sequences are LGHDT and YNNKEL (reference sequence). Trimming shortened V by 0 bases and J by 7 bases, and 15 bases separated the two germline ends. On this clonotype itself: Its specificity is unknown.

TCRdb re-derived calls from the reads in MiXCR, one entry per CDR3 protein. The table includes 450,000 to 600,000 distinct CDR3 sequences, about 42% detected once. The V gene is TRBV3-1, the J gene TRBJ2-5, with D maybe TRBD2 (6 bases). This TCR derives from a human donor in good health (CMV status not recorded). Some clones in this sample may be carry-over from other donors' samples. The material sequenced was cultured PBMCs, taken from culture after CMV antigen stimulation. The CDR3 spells CASSQEYGGRGTQYF. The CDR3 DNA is TGTGCCAGCAGCCAAGAATACGGGGGTCGGGGGACCCAGTACTTC.